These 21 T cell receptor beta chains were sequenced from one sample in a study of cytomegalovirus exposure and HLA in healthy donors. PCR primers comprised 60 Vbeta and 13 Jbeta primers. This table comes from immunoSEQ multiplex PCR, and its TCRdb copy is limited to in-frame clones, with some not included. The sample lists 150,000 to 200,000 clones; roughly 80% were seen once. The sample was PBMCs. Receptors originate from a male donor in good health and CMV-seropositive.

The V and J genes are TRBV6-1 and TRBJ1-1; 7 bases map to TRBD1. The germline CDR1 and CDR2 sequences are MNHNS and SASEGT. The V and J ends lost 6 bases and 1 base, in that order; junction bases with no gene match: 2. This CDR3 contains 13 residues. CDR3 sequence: CASRRTGNTEAFF. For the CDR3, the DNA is TGTGCCAGCAGACGGACAGGGAACACTGAAGCTTTCTTT.

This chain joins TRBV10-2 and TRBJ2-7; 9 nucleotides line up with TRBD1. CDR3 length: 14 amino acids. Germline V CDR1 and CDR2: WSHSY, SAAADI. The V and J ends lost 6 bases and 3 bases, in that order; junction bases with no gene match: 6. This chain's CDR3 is CASRTGTGYYEQYF. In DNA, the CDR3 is TGCGCCAGCAGAACCGGGACAGGGTACTACGAGCAGTACTTC.

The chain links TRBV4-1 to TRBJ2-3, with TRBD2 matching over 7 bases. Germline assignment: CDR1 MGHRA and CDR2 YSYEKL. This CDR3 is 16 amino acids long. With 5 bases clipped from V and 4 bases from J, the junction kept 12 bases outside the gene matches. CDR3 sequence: CASSNGRGGAPDTQYF. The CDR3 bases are TGCGCCAGCAGCAATGGGCGCGGGGGAGCCCCAGATACGCAGTATTTT.

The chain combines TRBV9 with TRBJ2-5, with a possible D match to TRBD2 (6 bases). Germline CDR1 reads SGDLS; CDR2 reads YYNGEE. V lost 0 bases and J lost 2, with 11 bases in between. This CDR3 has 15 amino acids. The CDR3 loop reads CASSVGTGLQETQYF. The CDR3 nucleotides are TGTGCCAGCAGCGTAGGGACGGGACTGCAAGAGACCCAGTACTTC.

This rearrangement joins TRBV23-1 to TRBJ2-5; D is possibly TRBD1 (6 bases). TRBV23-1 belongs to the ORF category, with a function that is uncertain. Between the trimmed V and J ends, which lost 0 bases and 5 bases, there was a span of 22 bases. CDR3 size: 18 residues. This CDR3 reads CASSQSSFRGKLGETQYF. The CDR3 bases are TGCGCCAGCAGTCAATCGAGTTTCAGGGGCAAACTGGGGGAGACCCAGTACTTC.

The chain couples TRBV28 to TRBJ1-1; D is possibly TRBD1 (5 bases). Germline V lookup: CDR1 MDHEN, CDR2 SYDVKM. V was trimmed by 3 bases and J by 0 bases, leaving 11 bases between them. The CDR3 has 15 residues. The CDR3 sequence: CASSFPDSMNTEAFF. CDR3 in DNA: TGTGCCAGCAGTTTCCCTGACAGTATGAACACTGAAGCTTTCTTT.

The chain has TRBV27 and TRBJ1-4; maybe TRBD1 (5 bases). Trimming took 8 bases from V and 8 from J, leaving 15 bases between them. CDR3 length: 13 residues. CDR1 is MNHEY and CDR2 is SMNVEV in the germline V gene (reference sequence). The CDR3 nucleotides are TGTGCCAGCTCCCCAGGGTTGAGAGAAAAACTGTTTTTT. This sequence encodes CASSPGLREKLFF.

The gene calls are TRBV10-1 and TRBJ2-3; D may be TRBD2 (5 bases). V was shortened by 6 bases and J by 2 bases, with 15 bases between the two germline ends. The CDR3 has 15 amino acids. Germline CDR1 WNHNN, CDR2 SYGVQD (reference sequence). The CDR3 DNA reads TGCGCCAGCAGCGGCGGGCCTGCCAACACAGATACGCAGTATTTT. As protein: CASSGGPANTDTQYF.

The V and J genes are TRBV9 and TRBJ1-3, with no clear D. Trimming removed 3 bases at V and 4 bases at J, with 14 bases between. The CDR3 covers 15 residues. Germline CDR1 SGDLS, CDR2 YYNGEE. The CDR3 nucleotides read TGTGCCAGCAGCGCCACCGGGTCGGTAGGAAACACCATATATTTT. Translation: CASSATGSVGNTIYF.

The chain's CDR3 is CASSQPGQGANEQYF. CDR3 sequence (DNA): TGCGCCAGCAGTCAACCGGGACAGGGGGCAAACGAGCAGTACTTC. This chain uses TRBV23-1 with TRBJ2-7; 12 bases align to TRBD1. TRBV23-1 is flagged as an ORF with uncertain function. The CDR3 covers 15 residues. V was clipped by 2 bases and J by 5 bases; unmatched bases: 4.

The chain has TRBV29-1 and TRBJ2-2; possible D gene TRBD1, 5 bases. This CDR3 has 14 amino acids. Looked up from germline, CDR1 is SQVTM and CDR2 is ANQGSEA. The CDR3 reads CSATRQLNTGELFF. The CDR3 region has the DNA TGCTCCGCGACGAGACAGCTAAACACCGGGGAGCTGTTTTTT.

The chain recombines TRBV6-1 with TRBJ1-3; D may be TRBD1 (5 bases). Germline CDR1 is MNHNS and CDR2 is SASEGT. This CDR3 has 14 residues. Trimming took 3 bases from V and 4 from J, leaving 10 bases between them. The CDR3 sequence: CASSEPGKGNTIYF. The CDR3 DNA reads TGTGCCAGCAGTGAGCCAGGGAAAGGAAACACCATATATTTT.

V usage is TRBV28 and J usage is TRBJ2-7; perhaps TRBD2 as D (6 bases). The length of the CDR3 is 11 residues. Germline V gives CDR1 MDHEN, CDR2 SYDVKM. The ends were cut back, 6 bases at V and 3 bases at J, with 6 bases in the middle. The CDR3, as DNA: TGTGCCAGCAGCGGGGGCTACGAGCAGTACTTC. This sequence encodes CASSGGYEQYF.

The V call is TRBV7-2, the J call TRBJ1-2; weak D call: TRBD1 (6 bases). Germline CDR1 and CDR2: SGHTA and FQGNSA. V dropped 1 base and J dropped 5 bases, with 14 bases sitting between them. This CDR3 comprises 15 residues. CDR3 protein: CASSLDRTAPYGYTF. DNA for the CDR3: TGTGCCAGCAGCTTAGATAGGACAGCACCTTATGGCTACACCTTC.

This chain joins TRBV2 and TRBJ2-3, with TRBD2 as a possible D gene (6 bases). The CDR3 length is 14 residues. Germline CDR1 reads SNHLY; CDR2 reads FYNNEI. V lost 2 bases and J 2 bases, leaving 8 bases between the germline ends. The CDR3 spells CASSELASTDTQYF. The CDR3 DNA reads TGTGCCAGCAGTGAACTAGCGTCCACAGATACGCAGTATTTT.

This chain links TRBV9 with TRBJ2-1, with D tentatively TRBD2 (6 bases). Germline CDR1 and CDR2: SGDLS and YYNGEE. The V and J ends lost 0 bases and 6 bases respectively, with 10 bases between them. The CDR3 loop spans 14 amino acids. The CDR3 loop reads CASSVVLGGNEQFF. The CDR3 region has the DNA TGTGCCAGCAGCGTAGTTTTGGGGGGCAATGAGCAGTTCTTC.

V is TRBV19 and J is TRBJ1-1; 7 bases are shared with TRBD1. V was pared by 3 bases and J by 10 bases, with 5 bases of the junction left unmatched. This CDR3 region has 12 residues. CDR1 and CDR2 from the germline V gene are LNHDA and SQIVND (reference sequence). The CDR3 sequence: CASSIEQGRAFF. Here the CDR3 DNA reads TGTGCCAGTAGTATCGAACAGGGGCGAGCTTTCTTT.

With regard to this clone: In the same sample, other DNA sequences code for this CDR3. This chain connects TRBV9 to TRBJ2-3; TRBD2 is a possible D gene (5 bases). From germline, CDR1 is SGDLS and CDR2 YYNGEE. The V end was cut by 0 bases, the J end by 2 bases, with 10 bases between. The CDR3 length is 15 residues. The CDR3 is CASSVVSSPTDTQYF. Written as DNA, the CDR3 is TGTGCCAGCAGCGTAGTTTCTAGCCCCACAGATACGCAGTATTTT.

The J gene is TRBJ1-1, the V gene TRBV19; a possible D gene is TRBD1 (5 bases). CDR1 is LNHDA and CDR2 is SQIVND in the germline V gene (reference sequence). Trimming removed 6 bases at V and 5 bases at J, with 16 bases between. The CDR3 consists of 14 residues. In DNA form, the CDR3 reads TGTGCCAGTAGGACAGTCCGAGAGAGGACTGAAGCTTTCTTT. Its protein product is CASRTVRERTEAFF.

The CDR3 DNA sequence: TGTGCCAGCTCACCAGGGCCAGCGGGAGGTCCCACAGATACGCAGTATTTT. It encodes CASSPGPAGGPTDTQYF. The V call is TRBV18, the J call TRBJ2-3, with 9 bases fitting TRBD2. The V gene end was trimmed by 2 bases and the J gene end by 2 bases; junction bases not matched to a gene: 8. CDR1 KGHSH and CDR2 LQKENI come from the germline V gene. The CDR3 loop spans 17 amino acids.

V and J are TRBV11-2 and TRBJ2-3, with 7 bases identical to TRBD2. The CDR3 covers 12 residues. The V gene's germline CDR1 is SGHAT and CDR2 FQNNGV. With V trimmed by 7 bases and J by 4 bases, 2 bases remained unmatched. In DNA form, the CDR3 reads TGTGCCAGCAAGCGGGGAGCAGATACGCAGTATTTT. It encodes CASKRGADTQYF.